This T cell receptor (beta chain) was sequenced during a study of blood T cell repertoires in COVID-19. Study context: Samples of COVID-19 (acute and convalescent) were obtained from the United States, Italy and Spain. Sources were T cells, B-cell-depleted T cells, or PBMCs; the material itself was cDNA or gDNA.

Enrollment of patients from Seattle took place during active infection, with longitudinal follow-up. Original analysis: Amplification of reference gene primers provided the estimated nucleated cell counts. Some clones are missing from TCRdb's copy, which holds only in-frame ones; the method was immunoSEQ multiplex PCR. V and J calls and clone size follow that table, whereas D and trimming were derived from the DNA. The sample carries just under 350,000 clones, roughly 90% recorded once. The CDR3 covers 15 residues. The trim removed 1 base at V and 8 bases at J, leaving 5 bases unmatched. CDR1 LGHDT and CDR2 YNNKEL come from the germline V gene (reference sequence).

What was sequenced was peripheral blood. The sequence was collected from a woman in her 70s with COVID-19, enrolled during active disease. The rearrangement links TRBV3-1 (or the pseudogene TRBV3-2) to TRBJ1-6; TRBD1 matches 7 bases. As DNA, the CDR3 is TGTGCCAGCAGCCAAGGTCAGCAGGGGGATTCACCCCTCCACTTT. Its translation: CASSQGQQGDSPLHF.